This is a list of T cell receptor beta chains from one sample in a study of blood T cell repertoires in COVID-19. Clones were read by immunoSEQ multiplex PCR, and TCRdb kept only the in-frame ones, dropping some. Of 55,000 to 75,000 clones listed, 65% to 90% were seen once; the top ten hold about 16%. Material: peripheral blood. The receptors stem from an elderly man with active COVID-19. Both conserved end residues are part of each CDR3. D genes are given only for firm matches. Clone sizes are given selectively: once, few, many, or a class where the clone is expanded.

v_gene: TRBV5-4; abundance: -; d_gene: -; j_gene: TRBJ2-2; len: 14; CDR3aa: CASNPGQYTGELFF; CDR3nt: TGTGCCAGCAACCCGGGACAATACACCGGGGAGCTGTTTTTT
v_gene: TRBV2; abundance: -; d_gene: TRBD2; j_gene: TRBJ2-3; len: 15; CDR3aa: CASSPGLAETDTQYF; CDR3nt: TGTGCCAGCAGCCCAGGACTAGCGGAGACAGATACGCAGTATTTT
v_gene: TRBV27; abundance: -; d_gene: -; j_gene: TRBJ2-7; len: 17; CDR3aa: CASSPTRLQGNINEQYF; CDR3nt: TGTGCCAGCAGCCCGACCCGCCTCCAGGGAAATATTAACGAGCAGTACTTC
v_gene: TRBV2; abundance: -; d_gene: TRBD2; j_gene: TRBJ2-1; len: 16; CDR3aa: CASSYPLLAENNEQFF; CDR3nt: TGTGCCAGCAGTTACCCTCTTCTAGCGGAGAACAATGAGCAGTTCTTC
v_gene: TRBV2; abundance: many; d_gene: -; j_gene: TRBJ1-5; len: 13; CDR3aa: CASMWGDEQPQHF; CDR3nt: TGTGCCAGCATGTGGGGGGATGAGCAGCCCCAGCATTTT
v_gene: TRBV9; abundance: once; d_gene: -; j_gene: TRBJ1-1; len: 13; CDR3aa: CASSVQVNTEAFF; CDR3nt: TGTGCCAGCAGCGTACAGGTTAACACTGAAGCTTTCTTT
v_gene: TRBV27; abundance: once; d_gene: -; j_gene: TRBJ2-4; len: 14; CDR3aa: CASKGVVTKNIQYF; CDR3nt: TGTGCCAGCAAGGGAGTTGTAACCAAAAACATTCAGTACTTC
v_gene: TRBV4-3; abundance: -; d_gene: -; j_gene: TRBJ2-3; len: 12; CDR3aa: CASSQDRRKQYF; CDR3nt: TGCGCCAGCAGCCAAGATCGGAGAAAGCAGTATTTT
v_gene: TRBV19; abundance: -; d_gene: TRBD2; j_gene: TRBJ2-3; len: 16; CDR3aa: CASSPTSGGRGDTQYF; CDR3nt: TGTGCCAGTAGTCCTACCTCGGGGGGGCGCGGGGATACGCAGTATTTT
v_gene: TRBV4-2; abundance: -; d_gene: TRBD1; j_gene: TRBJ2-7; len: 15; CDR3aa: CASSHGQGPSYEQYF; CDR3nt: TGTGCCAGCAGCCACGGACAGGGCCCCTCCTACGAGCAGTACTTC
v_gene: TRBV7-9; abundance: -; d_gene: TRBD1; j_gene: TRBJ2-2; len: 16; CDR3aa: CASRPRGQAGSRELFF; CDR3nt: TGTGCCAGCAGGCCCCGGGGACAGGCAGGATCCAGGGAGCTGTTTTTT
v_gene: TRBV27; abundance: once; d_gene: TRBD1; j_gene: TRBJ1-1; len: 14; CDR3aa: CASSPRQGFTEAFF; CDR3nt: TGTGCCAGCAGTCCCAGACAGGGATTTACTGAAGCTTTCTTT
v_gene: TRBV2; abundance: -; d_gene: -; j_gene: TRBJ2-5; len: 15; CDR3aa: CASHSLGGRAETQYF; CDR3nt: TGTGCCAGCCATAGCTTGGGGGGGCGGGCAGAGACCCAGTACTTC
v_gene: TRBV27; abundance: -; d_gene: TRBD2; j_gene: TRBJ2-7; len: 15; CDR3aa: CASSWASGRAGEQYF; CDR3nt: TGTGCCAGCAGTTGGGCTAGCGGGAGGGCCGGCGAGCAGTACTTC
v_gene: TRBV4-1; abundance: -; d_gene: TRBD2; j_gene: TRBJ2-1; len: 17; CDR3aa: CASSQTPLAGGGDEQFF; CDR3nt: TGCGCCAGCAGCCAAACTCCTCTAGCGGGGGGTGGTGATGAGCAGTTCTTC
v_gene: TRBV27; abundance: -; d_gene: TRBD1; j_gene: TRBJ2-5; len: 15; CDR3aa: CASSLGQGNWETQYF; CDR3nt: TGTGCCAGCAGTCTGGGACAGGGGAATTGGGAGACCCAGTACTTC
v_gene: TRBV25-1; abundance: -; d_gene: TRBD1; j_gene: TRBJ1-6; len: 16; CDR3aa: CASSDGQGLATSPLHF; CDR3nt: TGTGCCAGCAGTGACGGACAGGGGTTGGCCACCTCACCCCTCCACTTT
v_gene: TRBV1; abundance: -; d_gene: -; j_gene: TRBJ2-5; len: 18; CDR3aa: CTSSQGSGRAGFQETQYF; CDR3nt: TGCACCAGCAGCCAAGGTAGCGGGAGGGCCGGCTTCCAAGAGACCCAGTACTTC
v_gene: TRBV14; abundance: -; d_gene: TRBD1; j_gene: TRBJ2-7; len: 15; CDR3aa: CASSQAGTGSYEQYF; CDR3nt: TGTGCCAGCAGCCAAGCCGGGACAGGGTCCTACGAGCAGTACTTC
v_gene: TRBV7-9; abundance: once; d_gene: -; j_gene: TRBJ2-1; len: 16; CDR3aa: CASSVLGGREINEQFF; CDR3nt: TGTGCCAGCAGCGTCCTAGGGGGGCGGGAGATCAATGAGCAGTTCTTC
v_gene: TRBV12-1; abundance: -; d_gene: -; j_gene: TRBJ2-1; len: 14; CDR3aa: CASSPAGQYNEQFF; CDR3nt: TGTGCCAGCAGCCCTGCCGGACAGTACAATGAGCAGTTCTTC
v_gene: TRBV6-5; abundance: few; d_gene: -; j_gene: TRBJ1-1; len: 12; CDR3aa: CASSSLQGNAFF; CDR3nt: TGTGCCAGCAGTTCCTTACAGGGTAATGCTTTCTTT
v_gene: TRBV9; abundance: -; d_gene: TRBD1; j_gene: TRBJ2-5; len: 13; CDR3aa: CASSVDRGETQYF; CDR3nt: TGTGCCAGCAGCGTAGACAGGGGTGAGACCCAGTACTTC
v_gene: TRBV7-2; abundance: -; d_gene: -; j_gene: TRBJ1-2; len: 16; CDR3aa: CASSSQRGRRNAGYTF; CDR3nt: TGTGCCAGCAGCTCCCAGCGGGGGAGGAGGAATGCTGGCTACACCTTC
v_gene: TRBV7-9; abundance: -; d_gene: TRBD1; j_gene: TRBJ1-1; len: 14; CDR3aa: CASSPGGAETEAFF; CDR3nt: TGTGCCAGCAGCCCAGGGGGCGCGGAGACTGAAGCTTTCTTT
v_gene: TRBV19; abundance: -; d_gene: TRBD1; j_gene: TRBJ1-2; len: 12; CDR3aa: CASRIRQGGYTF; CDR3nt: TGTGCCAGTAGGATAAGACAGGGGGGCTACACCTTC
v_gene: TRBV30; abundance: once; d_gene: -; j_gene: TRBJ1-3; len: 14; CDR3aa: CAWTLGAGGNTIYF; CDR3nt: TGTGCCTGGACTTTAGGGGCGGGGGGAAACACCATATATTTT
v_gene: TRBV15; abundance: -; d_gene: -; j_gene: TRBJ1-2; len: 13; CDR3aa: CATSRRRTDGYTF; CDR3nt: TGTGCCACCAGCAGAAGAAGGACAGATGGCTACACCTTC
v_gene: TRBV7-3; abundance: -; d_gene: -; j_gene: TRBJ2-7; len: 13; CDR3aa: CASSAMHSYEQYF; CDR3nt: TGTGCCAGCAGCGCTATGCACTCCTACGAGCAGTACTTC
v_gene: TRBV7-3; abundance: once; d_gene: -; j_gene: TRBJ2-6; len: 16; CDR3aa: CASSPGVGAGANVLTF; CDR3nt: TGTGCCAGCAGCCCGGGTGTAGGGGCTGGGGCCAACGTCCTGACTTTC
v_gene: TRBV16; abundance: -; d_gene: TRBD1; j_gene: TRBJ2-7; len: 15; CDR3aa: CASSQPTKTGREQYF; CDR3nt: TGTGCCAGCAGCCAACCCACCAAGACAGGGCGCGAGCAGTACTTC
v_gene: TRBV5-1; abundance: -; d_gene: -; j_gene: TRBJ2-7; len: 15; CDR3aa: CASSLTSRGTYEQYF; CDR3nt: TGCGCCAGCAGCTTGACCTCCCGGGGGACCTACGAGCAGTACTTC
v_gene: TRBV6-5; abundance: many; d_gene: -; j_gene: TRBJ2-3; len: 14; CDR3aa: CASSPGAGTDTQYF; CDR3nt: TGTGCCAGCAGCCCAGGGGCGGGCACAGATACGCAGTATTTT
v_gene: TRBV5-1; abundance: -; d_gene: TRBD2; j_gene: TRBJ2-5; len: 17; CDR3aa: CASSFGTSGGAAQTQYF; CDR3nt: TGCGCCAGCAGCTTCGGGACTAGCGGGGGGGCCGCCCAGACCCAGTACTTC
v_gene: TRBV18; abundance: -; d_gene: TRBD1; j_gene: TRBJ2-7; len: 16; CDR3aa: CASSPPPQGTAYEQYF; CDR3nt: TGTGCCAGCTCACCACCGCCCCAGGGGACAGCCTACGAGCAGTACTTC
v_gene: TRBV2; abundance: -; d_gene: TRBD1; j_gene: TRBJ1-2; len: 14; CDR3aa: CASSDHRGVRGYTF; CDR3nt: TGTGCCAGCAGTGATCACAGGGGAGTGCGCGGCTACACCTTC
v_gene: TRBV19; abundance: once; d_gene: TRBD2; j_gene: TRBJ2-1; len: 17; CDR3aa: CASSPGVRGSFYNEQFF; CDR3nt: TGTGCCAGTAGTCCCGGAGTACGCGGGAGTTTCTACAATGAGCAGTTCTTC
v_gene: TRBV6-2/TRBV6-3; abundance: -; d_gene: -; j_gene: TRBJ1-3; len: 16; CDR3aa: CASSYPQANSGNTIYF; CDR3nt: TGTGCCAGCAGTTATCCCCAAGCGAACTCTGGAAACACCATATATTTT
v_gene: TRBV4-2; abundance: -; d_gene: -; j_gene: TRBJ2-3; len: 14; CDR3aa: CASSYGLTTDTQYF; CDR3nt: TGTGCCAGCAGCTACGGACTGACCACAGATACGCAGTATTTT
v_gene: TRBV7-2; abundance: -; d_gene: -; j_gene: TRBJ2-2; len: 14; CDR3aa: CASSYDAGTGELFF; CDR3nt: TGTGCCAGCAGCTACGATGCGGGTACCGGGGAGCTGTTTTTT
v_gene: TRBV9; abundance: -; d_gene: -; j_gene: TRBJ2-3; len: 14; CDR3aa: CASSSRTYTDTQYF; CDR3nt: TGTGCCAGCAGCTCCCGGACATACACAGATACGCAGTATTTT
v_gene: TRBV9; abundance: -; d_gene: -; j_gene: TRBJ2-2; len: 14; CDR3aa: CASSVLYNTGELFF; CDR3nt: TGTGCCAGCAGCGTCTTGTATAACACCGGGGAGCTGTTTTTT
v_gene: TRBV7-9; abundance: few; d_gene: -; j_gene: TRBJ2-3; len: 14; CDR3aa: CASSPQGPTDTQYF; CDR3nt: TGTGCCAGCAGCCCTCAGGGTCCCACAGATACGCAGTATTTT
v_gene: TRBV3-1/TRBV3-2; abundance: -; d_gene: -; j_gene: TRBJ1-3; len: 12; CDR3aa: CASTGFGNTIYF; CDR3nt: TGTGCCAGCACCGGGTTCGGAAACACCATATATTTT
v_gene: TRBV6-2/TRBV6-3; abundance: -; d_gene: -; j_gene: TRBJ2-7; len: 16; CDR3aa: CASSYSNPRGKYEQYF; CDR3nt: TGTGCCAGCAGTTACTCCAACCCAAGGGGAAAATACGAGCAGTACTTC
v_gene: TRBV5-1; abundance: -; d_gene: -; j_gene: TRBJ2-7; len: 15; CDR3aa: CASTMGASFSYEQYF; CDR3nt: TGCGCCAGCACCATGGGGGCTAGTTTCTCCTACGAGCAGTACTTC
v_gene: TRBV6-5; abundance: once; d_gene: -; j_gene: TRBJ1-4; len: 14; CDR3aa: CASSYSLGDEKLFF; CDR3nt: TGTGCCAGCAGTTACTCGCTGGGAGATGAAAAACTGTTTTTT
v_gene: TRBV29-1; abundance: once; d_gene: -; j_gene: TRBJ2-1; len: 12; CDR3aa: CSGLKRNNEQFF; CDR3nt: TGCAGCGGTTTAAAGCGGAACAATGAGCAGTTCTTC